This T cell receptor (beta chain) is from a study of T-cell reconstitution after alpha-beta-depleted transplantation in children. V lost 5 bases to trimming and J lost 1 base, with 21 bases between them. CDR3 length equals 18 residues. The germline V gene encodes CDR1 SGHVS and CDR2 FNYEAQ. Using unique molecular identifiers, the investigators prepared the TCRbeta library. TCRdb itself ran the PCR reads through MiXCR, one entry per CDR3 protein. The sample includes fewer than 450,000 distinct CDR3 sequences, 15% to 20% of them seen just once. The receptor comes from a male patient between 2 and 9 years old who had a stem cell transplant for acute lymphoblastic leukemia, so the T cells may come from the graft donor. The sample consisted of PBMCs, mostly from graft donor cells, taken 360 days after TCRalphabeta/CD19-depleted stem cell transplant. V usage is TRBV7-6 and J usage is TRBJ2-1; D is perhaps TRBD1 or TRBD2 (5 bases each). The CDR3 sequence: CASSAAAPGPGSYNEQFF. The DNA for the CDR3 is TGTGCCAGCAGCGCAGCGGCACCGGGGCCGGGGTCCTACAATGAGCAGTTCTTC.